This TCR beta chain was sequenced in a study of blood T cell repertoires in COVID-19. Study-level information: COVID-19 samples, acute and convalescent, were from the United States, Italy and Spain. In each case, the material was cDNA or gDNA derived from T cells, B-cell-depleted T cells, or PBMCs.

V was trimmed by 0 bases and J by 3 bases, leaving 14 bases between them. Germline CDR1 is LGHNA and CDR2 is YSLEER. The length of the CDR3 is 16 residues. Profiled with immunoSEQ multiplex PCR; TCRdb holds only in-frame clones, not every one. Here the sample spans about 210,000 clones, about 78% being singletons. The rearrangement uses TRBV4-3 and TRBJ2-5, with a possible D match to TRBD2 (6 bases). The TCR sequence derives from a woman in her sixties or seventies with acute or convalescent COVID-19. The material sequenced was peripheral blood. The CDR3 loop reads CASSQDSRGSKETQYF. The DNA of the CDR3 is TGCGCCAGCAGCCAAGACTCCCGGGGGTCCAAAGAGACCCAGTACTTC.